These 25 T cell receptor beta chains came from one sample sequenced in a study of T-cell memory formation after mild COVID-19 (dated by TCRdb to about 2021). The library was prepared using 5' RACE. The sequencer listed for this sample is Illumina NovaSeq 6000. Through fastp at Q25 and MiXCR, TCRdb rebuilt clones from the public reads, retaining in-frame beta chains. Each entry merges the rows of one CDR3 protein and shows their most common DNA and genes. The sample profile shows over 350,000 distinct CDR3 sequences; more than 15% of them were found once. The ten largest clones take up 20% to 25% of the sample. Sequencing used PBMCs or a T cell subset sorted from them (not recorded which). All receptors come from a man in his late teens or twenties who had mild COVID-19 (a few samples of this study predate the infection). The sample titles of this study are shuffled in the database, so cell type and time point are left out; the donor was told from shared clones.

The CDR3 reads CASSFAPTSLDTQYF. The DNA for the CDR3 is TGTGCCAGTAGTTTTGCCCCAACCTCCCTCGATACGCAGTATTTT. This chain uses TRBV19 with TRBJ2-3; no definite D call. The V and J ends lost 5 bases and 6 bases respectively, with 18 bases between them. The germline gives CDR1 LNHDA, CDR2 SQIVND (reference sequence). This CDR3 comprises 15 residues.

This clonotype was seen a handful of times. The chain joins TRBV6-2 or TRBV6-3 to TRBJ2-7, with D possibly being TRBD2 (7 bases). CDR3 length: 18 amino acids. Germline V gives CDR1 MNHEY, CDR2 SVGEGT. The V end lost 2 bases, the J end lost 4 bases, and 24 bases lay between the germline ends. The DNA of the CDR3 is TGTGCCAGCAGTTACCGACCGGGACATTCGTCCGGGAGGTACGAGCAGTACTTC. Translation: CASSYRPGHSSGRYEQYF.

The chain employs TRBV27 and TRBJ2-3, with TRBD1 matching over 9 bases. Germline CDR1 reads MNHEY; CDR2 reads SMNVEV (reference sequence). The CDR3 loop spans 13 amino acids. V lost 8 bases to trimming and J lost 5 bases; unmatched junction nucleotides: 5. Here the CDR3 reads CASRDRAGDTQYF. DNA for the CDR3: TGTGCCAGCCGGGACAGGGCCGGAGATACGCAGTATTTT.

The chain joins TRBV7-6 to TRBJ2-5; D remains unclear. Trimming removed 5 bases at V and 0 bases at J, with 7 bases between. Germline-derived CDR1 and CDR2 are SGHVS and FNYEAQ. CDR3 length: 13 amino acids. The CDR3: CASSREYQETQYF. CDR3 nucleotides: TGTGCCAGCAGCAGAGAGTACCAAGAGACCCAGTACTTC.

This clonotype was observed a handful of times. V is TRBV5-6 and J is TRBJ2-1; D is possibly TRBD2 (5 bases). Trimming pared 1 base from V and 0 bases from J, leaving 17 bases between. CDR1 is SGHDT and CDR2 is YYEEEE in the germline V gene. The length of the CDR3 is 18 residues. The CDR3 DNA reads as TGTGCCAGCAGCTTGCCCGAAATTCTAGGACTCTCCTACAATGAGCAGTTCTTC. Protein product: CASSLPEILGLSYNEQFF.

The V and J genes are TRBV4-1 and TRBJ2-2; possibly TRBD2 for D (6 bases). Germline V gene lookup returns CDR1 MGHRA and CDR2 YSYEKL. CDR3 length: 17 residues. The ends were cut back, 0 bases at V and 0 bases at J, with 11 bases in the middle. The CDR3: CASSQDTGTANTGELFF. The CDR3 DNA follows: TGCGCCAGCAGCCAAGATACCGGGACTGCGAACACCGGGGAGCTGTTTTTT.

The rearrangement uses TRBV5-6 and TRBJ2-1; TRBD1 matches 9 bases. The CDR3 is made up of 15 amino acids. Germline CDR1 SGHDT, CDR2 YYEEEE. The J segment lost 2 bases and the V segment lost 4 bases, leaving 4 bases of the junction unmatched. CDR3 protein: CASSTGQGPYNEQFF. The CDR3 DNA is TGTGCCAGCAGCACGGGACAGGGCCCCTACAATGAGCAGTTCTTC.

The chain has TRBV7-2 and TRBJ1-6, with a possible D match to TRBD1 (5 bases). The germline V gene encodes CDR1 SGHTA and CDR2 FQGNSA. Trimming took off 3 bases at V and 6 bases at J, with 12 bases between the two ends. The CDR3 runs 15 residues. The CDR3 region is CASSFEAGINSPLHF. In DNA form, the CDR3 reads TGTGCCAGCAGCTTCGAGGCAGGGATTAATTCACCCCTCCACTTT.

This rearrangement joins TRBV2 to TRBJ2-7, with D unclear. CDR3 length equals 13 residues. Germline CDR1 SNHLY, CDR2 FYNNEI. The V and J ends lost 10 bases and 2 bases respectively, with 15 bases between them. In DNA, the CDR3 is TGTGCCATCCTCTCGGGCGGAACCTACGAGCAGTACGTC. The encoded protein is CAILSGGTYEQYV.

CDR3 coding DNA: TGCGCCAGCAGCCAAGAATCGGCTACCTGGGACGAGCAGTACTTC. This gives the protein CASSQESATWDEQYF. The chain is built from TRBV4-3 and TRBJ2-7; D is uncertain. V gave up 0 bases and J gave up 5 bases, with 14 bases separating them. The CDR3 length is 15 residues. Germline CDR1 LGHNA, CDR2 YSLEER.

This rearrangement joins TRBV19 to TRBJ1-5; D is unclear. The V and J ends lost 4 bases and 5 bases respectively, with 6 bases between them. The length of the CDR3 is 12 residues. Germline-derived CDR1 and CDR2 are LNHDA and SQIVND (reference sequence). CDR3 protein: CASSTLYQPQHF. The CDR3 DNA sequence: TGTGCCAGTAGTACTCTGTATCAGCCCCAGCATTTT.

The rearrangement links TRBV5-1 to TRBJ2-4; TRBD1 might be the D (5 bases). Trimming shortened V by 4 bases and J by 0 bases, and 14 bases separated the two germline ends. Germline V CDR1 and CDR2: SGHRS, YFSETQ. The CDR3 is made up of 16 amino acids. The CDR3 here is CASSARGSLAKNIQYF. Written as DNA, the CDR3 is TGCGCCAGCAGCGCTAGGGGATCCCTAGCCAAAAACATTCAGTACTTC.

This chain connects TRBV2 to TRBJ1-2; D unresolved. This CDR3 is built from 12 residues. V was trimmed by 4 bases and J by 8 bases, leaving 11 bases between them. CDR1 is SNHLY, CDR2 FYNNEI, per germline. CDR3 sequence reads: CASSVQSLGYTF. The CDR3, as DNA: TGTGCCAGCAGTGTACAGAGCCTAGGCTACACCTTC.

The chain uses TRBV4-3 and TRBJ1-3; D may be TRBD1 (5 bases). CDR3 size: 15 residues. Trimming removed 6 bases from V and 4 bases from J, with 16 bases in between. The germline V gene has CDR1 LGHNA and CDR2 YSLEER. The CDR3 is CASSSGHRGGNTIYF. The CDR3 bases are TGCGCCAGCAGTTCTGGACACCGAGGCGGAAACACCATATATTTT.

In its sample, this clonotype was seen a few times. This sequence joins TRBV5-1 and TRBJ2-3; 7 bases fit TRBD2. V shed 0 bases and J 0 bases; nucleotides not matched to a gene: 4. Germline V lookup: CDR1 SGHRS, CDR2 YFSETQ. This CDR3 contains 16 residues. The CDR3 bases are TGCGCCAGCAGCTTGGGGGTGCGGGGGAGCACAGATACGCAGTATTTT. Protein sequence: CASSLGVRGSTDTQYF.

The rearrangement uses TRBV27 and TRBJ2-3, with D maybe TRBD1 (5 bases). Germline V CDR1 and CDR2: MNHEY, SMNVEV (reference sequence). Trimming left V 10 bases short and J 0 bases short, with 14 bases between. This CDR3 region has 14 residues. The DNA for the CDR3 is TGTGCCACATGCAGGGTTTCTAGCACAGATACGCAGTATTTT. Translation gives CATCRVSSTDTQYF.

This clonotype was seen at least ten times. This chain joins TRBV5-5 and TRBJ1-5; D may be TRBD1 (5 bases). The CDR3 runs to 14 residues. Germline CDR1 SGHKS, CDR2 YYEKEE (reference sequence). Between the trimmed V and J ends, which lost 0 bases and 4 bases, there was a span of 8 bases. The DNA of the CDR3 is TGTGCCAGCAGCTTGGGGGACCGGAATCAGCCCCAGCATTTT. Translating gives CASSLGDRNQPQHF.

This clonotype was counted at least ten times. The gene calls are TRBV6-2 or TRBV6-3 and TRBJ2-5; D might be TRBD1 or TRBD2, each matching 5 bases. Germline CDR1 reads MNHEY; CDR2 reads SVGEGT. V was cut by 8 bases and J by 1 base, with 11 bases left in between. The CDR3 is made up of 13 amino acids. The CDR3 here is CASGRDRQETQYF. The CDR3 bases are TGTGCCAGCGGTCGGGACCGCCAAGAGACCCAGTACTTC.

The table lists this clonotype with a few counts. The chain uses TRBV7-9 and TRBJ2-5; TRBD1 or TRBD2 may be the D gene (5 bases each). Deletions cut 7 bases from V and 2 bases from J, with 14 bases between. From germline, CDR1 is SEHNR and CDR2 FQNEAQ (reference sequence). This CDR3 is 14 amino acids long. In nucleotides, the CDR3 is TGTGCCAGCACCACCCGGGACCGACAAGAGACCCAGTACTTC. Protein product: CASTTRDRQETQYF.

This rearrangement joins TRBV7-2 to TRBJ2-1, with 7 bases lining up with TRBD1. Germline V CDR1 and CDR2: SGHTA, FQGNSA. The CDR3 is 17 amino acids. V dropped 5 bases and J dropped 0; count of bases not matched to a gene: 10. The DNA of the CDR3 is TGTGCCAGCAGCCGGACAGGAGCGGTTAGCTCCTACAATGAGCAGTTCTTC. Its protein product is CASSRTGAVSSYNEQFF.

This rearrangement joins TRBV6-6 to TRBJ1-5; a weak D match, TRBD1 (5 bases). Trimming removed 7 bases at V and 3 bases at J, with 10 bases between. CDR1 and CDR2 (germline): MNHNY, SVGAGI (reference sequence). The CDR3 has 13 amino acids. The CDR3 spells CASTAGSNQPQHF. The CDR3 nucleotides are TGTGCCAGCACCGCAGGGTCCAATCAGCCCCAGCATTTT.

This clonotype is a singleton in its sample. The rearrangement links TRBV20-1 to TRBJ1-5, with a weak D call TRBD1 (5 bases). Looked up from germline, CDR1 is DFQATT and CDR2 is SNEGSKA (reference sequence). Trimming took 1 base from V and 3 from J, leaving 16 bases between them. CDR3 length: 16 residues. CDR3 sequence: CSARVLTGGNNQPQHF. DNA of the CDR3: TGCAGTGCTAGAGTCCTCACGGGGGGGAACAATCAGCCCCAGCATTTT.

The genes are TRBV3-1 and TRBJ2-3; TRBD2 matches at 7 bases. Germline CDR1 LGHDT, CDR2 YNNKEL (reference sequence). Trimming cost V 0 bases and J 13 bases; bases outside gene matches: 10. The CDR3 runs to 14 residues. DNA for the CDR3: TGTGCCAGCAGCCAAGATAAGTTCCGGGGAGGGGAGTATTTT. This translates into CASSQDKFRGGEYF.

The V call is TRBV29-1, the J call TRBJ2-3, with 10 bases identical to TRBD1. Trimming cost V 7 bases and J 3 bases; bases outside gene matches: 13. The CDR3 is 16 amino acids. Germline V gene sequence: CDR1 SQVTM, CDR2 ANQGSEA. CDR3 in amino acids: CSGKTGGVLRTDTQYF. The CDR3 nucleotides read TGCAGCGGGAAGACAGGGGGCGTGCTAAGGACAGATACGCAGTATTTT.

This clonotype turned up a few times. The J gene is TRBJ2-4, the V gene TRBV2; D unresolved. This CDR3 contains 13 residues. V lost 4 bases to trimming and J lost 10 bases, with 14 bases between them. Germline values: CDR1 SNHLY, CDR2 FYNNEI. CDR3 in amino acids: CASSATESSIQYF. CDR3 DNA: TGTGCCAGCAGTGCGACTGAGTCTTCAATTCAGTACTTC. Full variable domain (outside the CDR3, taken from reference TRBV2 and TRBJ2-4): EPEVTQTPSHQVTQMGQEVILRCVPISNHLYFYWYRQILGQKVEFLVSFYNNEISEKSEIFDDQFSVERPDGSNFTLKIRSTKLEDSAMYFCASSATESSIQYFGAGTRLSVL.